Reported below is one T cell receptor beta chain. The junction departs from germline at one end; a sequencing error may be responsible. This CDR3 is 14 amino acids long. Germline lookup yields CDR1 MNHGY and CDR2 SVAAGI. The sample belongs to a study of T cells in Graves' hyperthyroidism and ophthalmopathy. Exclusion of a patient resulted from uncontrolled infection, other autoimmune disease, pregnancy or lactation. The investigators amplified TCR beta CDR3 regions from RNA transcripts. Using the HTBI primer set, a first-round RT-PCR was run on the TCR CDR3. TCRdb reanalysed the multiplex PCR reads using MiXCR and keeps one entry per CDR3 protein. In the table there are 730,000 or so distinct CDR3 sequences, roughly a sixth of which are singletons.

Sequencing input: blood. The TCR originated in a woman aged 45-65 years with Graves' hyperthyroidism that later progressed to Graves' ophthalmopathy. The chain recombines TRBV6-9 with TRBJ1-2; 10 bases align to TRBD1. CDR3 in amino acids: CASSLDRGSYGHTF. The CDR3 region has the DNA TGTGCCAGCAGTTTGGACAGGGGGAGTTATGGCCACACCTTC.